The 11 T cell receptor beta chains given below trace back to one sample, sequenced in a study of T cell repertoires in cytomegalovirus infection. TCRdb analysed the reads with MiXCR anew, one entry per CDR3 protein. Seen here are hundreds of thousands of distinct CDR3 sequences, roughly 17% observed once, and the top ten hold around 11%. The specimen sequenced was PBMCs. Every receptor here comes from a human donor in good health (CMV status not recorded). Some clones in this sample may be carry-over from other donors' samples.

This clonotype was seen only a few times. The chain employs TRBV20-1 and TRBJ1-2; no firm D call. Germline V gene lookup returns CDR1 DFQATT and CDR2 SNEGSKA (reference sequence). The V end was cut by 1 base, the J end by 9 bases, with 9 bases between. CDR3 size: 11 residues. CDR3 nucleotide sequence: TGCAGTGCTAGAGCATACGATCGCTACACCTTC. It codes for CSARAYDRYTF.

The V and J genes are TRBV20-1 and TRBJ1-5; no clear D gene. CDR3 length: 14 residues. V was trimmed by 3 bases and J by 5 bases, leaving 14 bases between them. The germline V gene encodes CDR1 DFQATT and CDR2 SNEGSKA (reference sequence). CDR3 DNA sequence: TGCAGTGCTAGTCAAGGCGGGGTGGATCAGCCCCAGCATTTT. It encodes CSASQGGVDQPQHF.

CDR3 nucleotide sequence: TGCAGTGCCGGACAACCAACTAATGAAAAACTGTTTTTT. Amino acids: CSAGQPTNEKLFF. The chain employs TRBV20-1 and TRBJ1-4; TRBD1 is a possible D gene (5 bases). CDR3 length: 13 amino acids. CDR1 DFQATT and CDR2 SNEGSKA come from the germline V gene (reference sequence). The V end lost 6 bases, the J end lost 0 bases, and 8 bases lay between the germline ends.

Many counts were recorded for this clonotype. The chain couples TRBV18 to TRBJ2-7; TRBD2 matches at 14 bases. Germline values: CDR1 KGHSH, CDR2 LQKENI. The CDR3 contains 16 residues. V lost 3 bases, J lost 5 bases, and 6 bases stayed unmatched. CDR3 in amino acids: CASSPLTSGGAHEQYF. CDR3 sequence (DNA): TGTGCCAGCTCACCCCTGACTAGCGGGGGGGCCCACGAGCAGTACTTC.

This clonotype came up a few times. The chain links TRBV7-9 to TRBJ2-5; TRBD2 agrees at 8 bases. Germline-derived CDR1 and CDR2 are SEHNR and FQNEAQ (reference sequence). The CDR3 has 16 residues. The J segment lost 1 base and the V segment lost 5 bases, leaving 9 bases of the junction unmatched. This CDR3 reads CASSNRLASVQETQYF. The CDR3 DNA sequence: TGTGCCAGCAGCAATAGACTAGCGAGCGTCCAAGAGACCCAGTACTTC. Filled out from reference TRBV7-9 and TRBJ2-5, the complete variable domain reads DTGVSQNPRHKITKRGQNVTFRCDPISEHNRLYWYRQTLGQGPEFLTYFQNEAQLEKSRLLSDRFSAERPKGSFSTLEIQRTEQGDSAMYLCASSNRLASVQETQYFGPGTRLLVL.

The chain recombines TRBV7-9 with TRBJ1-6; tentative D call: TRBD1 (6 bases). Germline assignment: CDR1 SEHNR and CDR2 FQNEAQ (reference sequence). Trimming shortened V by 2 bases and J by 6 bases, and 20 bases separated the two germline ends. This CDR3 is built from 18 residues. The DNA of the CDR3 is TGTGCCAGCAGCTTAACCCGGGACATACAATGGGGTAATTCACCCCTCCACTTT. Amino acids: CASSLTRDIQWGNSPLHF.

There are a few counts of this clonotype. V usage is TRBV14 and J usage is TRBJ1-5; no clear D gene. The CDR3 consists of 15 residues. Deletions cut 4 bases from V and 5 bases from J, with 15 bases between. In germline, CDR1 is SGHDN, CDR2 FVKESK. Here the CDR3 reads CASSLLGEGYQPQHF. For the CDR3, the DNA is TGTGCCAGCAGCCTACTCGGGGAAGGGTATCAGCCCCAGCATTTT. The full variable domain, rest sourced from reference TRBV14 and TRBJ1-5, is EAGVTQFPSHSVIEKGQTVTLRCDPISGHDNLYWYRRVMGKEIKFLLHFVKESKQDESGMPNNRFLAERTGGTYSTLKVQPAELEDSGVYFCASSLLGEGYQPQHFGDGTRLSIL.

This sequence joins TRBV6-2 or TRBV6-3 and TRBJ1-5; 10 bases are shared with TRBD1. Looked up from germline, CDR1 is MNHEY and CDR2 is SVGEGT. CDR3 size: 20 residues. Trimming removed 0 bases from V and 4 bases from J; junction bases left unmatched: 15. The CDR3 nucleotides are TGTGCCAGCAGTTACTCGGGGGACAGGGGCACTCCGCCGGGAAATCAGCCCCAGCATTTT. The encoded protein is CASSYSGDRGTPPGNQPQHF.

Many counts were recorded for this clonotype. V usage is TRBV10-3 and J usage is TRBJ2-1; TRBD2 agrees at 11 bases. The germline V gene has CDR1 ENHRY and CDR2 SYGVKD. The CDR3 spans 18 residues. After removal of 0 bases from V and 2 bases from J, the junction contained 6 bases not matched to a gene. In DNA form, the CDR3 reads TGTGCCATCAGTGAGTCCCTTAGCGGGGGGGCCGCCTACAATGAGCAGTTCTTC. Amino acids: CAISESLSGGAAYNEQFF.

This clonotype was observed many times. The rearrangement uses TRBV4-1 and TRBJ2-6, with TRBD1 matching over 7 bases. J lost 4 bases, V lost 4 bases, and 10 bases had no gene match. Germline V CDR1 and CDR2: MGHRA, YSYEKL. This CDR3 has 17 amino acids. The CDR3 region is CASSPHPTGQGANVLTF. CDR3 nucleotides: TGCGCCAGCAGCCCTCACCCGACAGGGCAAGGGGCCAACGTCCTGACTTTC.

This clonotype occurred many times. The genes are TRBV7-2 and TRBJ1-1; 8 nucleotides align to TRBD1. Germline loops: CDR1 SGHTA, CDR2 FQGNSA. Germline trimming cut 5 bases from V and 5 bases from J; bases unmatched to any gene: 10. This CDR3 is built from 15 residues. CDR3 bases: TGTGCCAGCAGCGGATTCCGGACAGGGAAGACTGAAGCTTTCTTT. It translates to CASSGFRTGKTEAFF.